This is a list of T cell receptor beta chains from one sample in a study of cytomegalovirus exposure and HLA in healthy donors. TCRdb's table, derived via immunoSEQ multiplex PCR, lists solely in-frame clones and lacks some. In the table there are about 150,000 clones, around 79% of which are singletons. The sequencing input was PBMCs. The receptor source for this set is a man aged 18 to 35 in good health and CMV-seronegative. Both conserved end residues are part of each CDR3. Fields, in order: V gene, J gene, clone size, D gene, CDR3 length, CDR3 DNA, CDR3 protein. D genes are given only for firm matches. Where a row states a size, it is once, few, many or the class of an expanded clone; other rows omit it.

v_call: TRBV6-6
j_call: TRBJ1-2
clone_size: few
d_call: -
cdr3_length: 14
cdr3_nt: TGTGCCAGCAGTTCCTACCAGGAAGACTATGGCTACACCTTC
cdr3_aa: CASSSYQEDYGYTF

v_call: TRBV7-9
j_call: TRBJ1-2
clone_size: -
d_call: -
cdr3_length: 13
cdr3_nt: TGTGCCAGCAGCTCAACAGAAGTCTATGGCTACACCTTC
cdr3_aa: CASSSTEVYGYTF

v_call: TRBV18
j_call: TRBJ2-3
clone_size: -
d_call: -
cdr3_length: 14
cdr3_nt: TGTGCCAGCTCACCAATCCGTAGCACAGATACGCAGTATTTT
cdr3_aa: CASSPIRSTDTQYF

v_call: TRBV4-1
j_call: TRBJ1-4
clone_size: once
d_call: -
cdr3_length: 13
cdr3_nt: TGCGCCAGCAGCCAAGCAGGGGTTGAAAAACTGTTTTTT
cdr3_aa: CASSQAGVEKLFF

v_call: TRBV14
j_call: TRBJ2-3
clone_size: -
d_call: TRBD2
cdr3_length: 11
cdr3_nt: TGTGCCAGCAGCCATCAGGCGGGGGAGTATTTT
cdr3_aa: CASSHQAGEYF

v_call: TRBV6-6
j_call: TRBJ1-6
clone_size: -
d_call: TRBD1
cdr3_length: 15
cdr3_nt: TGTGCCAGCAGCCAGCATGACAGGGAGAATTCACCCCTCCACTTT
cdr3_aa: CASSQHDRENSPLHF

v_call: TRBV6-1
j_call: TRBJ1-5
clone_size: -
d_call: -
cdr3_length: 14
cdr3_nt: TGTGCCATCAATCAGGGGTATAGCAATCAGCCCCAGCATTTT
cdr3_aa: CAINQGYSNQPQHF

v_call: TRBV12-5
j_call: TRBJ2-3
clone_size: -
d_call: -
cdr3_length: 13
cdr3_nt: TGTGCTAGTGGTTTGGTTCCGGGGGATACGCAGTATTTT
cdr3_aa: CASGLVPGDTQYF

v_call: TRBV10-3
j_call: TRBJ2-3
clone_size: -
d_call: TRBD2
cdr3_length: 16
cdr3_nt: TGTGCCATCAGTGAGTACCTAGCGGGGGGCACAGATACGCAGTATTTT
cdr3_aa: CAISEYLAGGTDTQYF

v_call: TRBV15
j_call: TRBJ1-5
clone_size: few
d_call: TRBD1
cdr3_length: 15
cdr3_nt: TGTGCCACCAGCGGAAAACTTGACAGGGACCAGCCCCAGCATTTT
cdr3_aa: CATSGKLDRDQPQHF

v_call: TRBV4-3
j_call: TRBJ2-4
clone_size: -
d_call: TRBD1
cdr3_length: 17
cdr3_nt: TGCGCCAGCAGCCAAGAAGGGACAGGGGGGGCCAAAAACATTCAGTACTTC
cdr3_aa: CASSQEGTGGAKNIQYF

v_call: TRBV28
j_call: TRBJ1-4
clone_size: -
d_call: -
cdr3_length: 16
cdr3_nt: TGTGCCAGCAGTTTATACCCCTCCGTGTTCGGGGAAAAACTGTTTTTT
cdr3_aa: CASSLYPSVFGEKLFF

v_call: TRBV30
j_call: TRBJ2-1
clone_size: -
d_call: TRBD2
cdr3_length: 15
cdr3_nt: TGTGCCTGGAGTCCTCAGCGGGGGACGGCGAATGAGCAGTTCTTC
cdr3_aa: CAWSPQRGTANEQFF

v_call: TRBV7-9
j_call: TRBJ2-1
clone_size: -
d_call: TRBD2
cdr3_length: 17
cdr3_nt: TGTGCCAGCAGCTTATACGCGGGGGGGCCAAGATACAATGAGCAGTTCTTC
cdr3_aa: CASSLYAGGPRYNEQFF

v_call: TRBV12-5
j_call: TRBJ2-1
clone_size: -
d_call: TRBD2
cdr3_length: 17
cdr3_nt: TGTGCTAGTGGTTTGGATCTCATAGCGGGGGACCACAATGAGCAGTTCTTC
cdr3_aa: CASGLDLIAGDHNEQFF

v_call: TRBV25-1
j_call: TRBJ1-4
clone_size: -
d_call: -
cdr3_length: 16
cdr3_nt: TGTGCCAGCAGTGAAGCGTACAGAGCAACTAATGAAAAACTGTTTTTT
cdr3_aa: CASSEAYRATNEKLFF

v_call: TRBV7-9
j_call: TRBJ2-5
clone_size: -
d_call: -
cdr3_length: 11
cdr3_nt: TGTGCCAGCACCGCTCGGGAGACCCAGTACTTC
cdr3_aa: CASTARETQYF

v_call: TRBV9
j_call: TRBJ1-4
clone_size: -
d_call: TRBD1
cdr3_length: 15
cdr3_nt: TGTGCCAGCAGCATTTCCGGGACAGGCCGTGAAAAACTGTTTTTT
cdr3_aa: CASSISGTGREKLFF

v_call: TRBV5-1
j_call: TRBJ2-3
clone_size: -
d_call: TRBD2
cdr3_length: 16
cdr3_nt: TGCGCCAGCAGCTCCGGGACTAGCGAGTACACAGATACGCAGTATTTT
cdr3_aa: CASSSGTSEYTDTQYF

v_call: TRBV7-2
j_call: TRBJ1-2
clone_size: -
d_call: TRBD1
cdr3_length: 15
cdr3_nt: TGTGCCAGCAGCACCGGACAGGAGGCTAACTATGGCTACACCTTC
cdr3_aa: CASSTGQEANYGYTF

v_call: TRBV6-4
j_call: TRBJ1-2
clone_size: few
d_call: -
cdr3_length: 14
cdr3_nt: TGTGCCAGCAGTGACGGGTCTGGAGGCTATGGCTACACCTTC
cdr3_aa: CASSDGSGGYGYTF

v_call: TRBV5-6
j_call: TRBJ2-5
clone_size: once
d_call: TRBD2
cdr3_length: 17
cdr3_nt: TGTGCCACCCAGCTCTCTAGCGGGGGATTAATACAAGAGACCCAGTACTTC
cdr3_aa: CATQLSSGGLIQETQYF

v_call: TRBV5-1
j_call: TRBJ2-3
clone_size: -
d_call: TRBD1
cdr3_length: 18
cdr3_nt: TGCGCCAGCAGCTTAACAGGGGCCGAGCGACCCCCCACAGATACGCAGTATTTT
cdr3_aa: CASSLTGAERPPTDTQYF

v_call: TRBV15
j_call: TRBJ2-2
clone_size: -
d_call: TRBD2
cdr3_length: 16
cdr3_nt: TGTGCCACCAGCAGAAAACTAGCGGGGAGTACCGGGGAGCTGTTTTTT
cdr3_aa: CATSRKLAGSTGELFF

v_call: TRBV19
j_call: TRBJ2-1
clone_size: -
d_call: -
cdr3_length: 14
cdr3_nt: TGTGCCAGTAGTATTATGGACAGTAACAATGAGCAGTTCTTC
cdr3_aa: CASSIMDSNNEQFF

v_call: TRBV29-1
j_call: TRBJ2-1
clone_size: -
d_call: TRBD2
cdr3_length: 15
cdr3_nt: TGCAGCGTTGGGCCTCCAAGCGGGGATTACTATGAGCAGTTCTTC
cdr3_aa: CSVGPPSGDYYEQFF

v_call: TRBV19
j_call: TRBJ1-5
clone_size: -
d_call: -
cdr3_length: 15
cdr3_nt: TGTGCCAGTAGCCGTGGGACTTATGGCAATCAGCCCCAGCATTTT
cdr3_aa: CASSRGTYGNQPQHF

v_call: TRBV30
j_call: TRBJ1-6
clone_size: once
d_call: TRBD1
cdr3_length: 15
cdr3_nt: TGTGCCTGGACCGGGGACAGGGTGAGGAGTTCACCCCTCCACTTT
cdr3_aa: CAWTGDRVRSSPLHF

v_call: TRBV7-2
j_call: TRBJ2-2
clone_size: few
d_call: TRBD2
cdr3_length: 14
cdr3_nt: TGTGCCCTACGGCGGGGGGAGAAGGGCGGGGAGCTGTTTTTT
cdr3_aa: CALRRGEKGGELFF

v_call: TRBV28
j_call: TRBJ2-7
clone_size: -
d_call: TRBD1
cdr3_length: 14
cdr3_nt: TGTGCCACCAAGGACAGGGTTCTATCCTACGAGCAGTACTTC
cdr3_aa: CATKDRVLSYEQYF

v_call: TRBV6-5
j_call: TRBJ2-3
clone_size: -
d_call: TRBD1
cdr3_length: 15
cdr3_nt: TGTGCCAGCAGTTTGGGGGACAGGGGGCTTGATACGCAGTATTTT
cdr3_aa: CASSLGDRGLDTQYF

v_call: TRBV7-8
j_call: TRBJ1-3
clone_size: -
d_call: TRBD1
cdr3_length: 13
cdr3_nt: TGTGCCAGCAGCCTGGACAGGGCGCACACCATATATTTT
cdr3_aa: CASSLDRAHTIYF

v_call: TRBV19
j_call: TRBJ1-5
clone_size: few
d_call: -
cdr3_length: 12
cdr3_nt: TGTGCCAGTAGTATGCGGGACCAGCCCCAGCATTTT
cdr3_aa: CASSMRDQPQHF

v_call: TRBV5-8
j_call: TRBJ1-2
clone_size: -
d_call: TRBD1
cdr3_length: 14
cdr3_nt: TGTGCCAGCAGCCCCAGGACAGGGCGCTATGGCTACACCTTC
cdr3_aa: CASSPRTGRYGYTF

v_call: TRBV4-1
j_call: TRBJ1-2
clone_size: -
d_call: TRBD1
cdr3_length: 16
cdr3_nt: TGCGCCAGCAGCCAAGGAGAAGGACAGGGGAACTATGGCTACACCTTC
cdr3_aa: CASSQGEGQGNYGYTF

v_call: TRBV29-1
j_call: TRBJ2-1
clone_size: -
d_call: TRBD2
cdr3_length: 14
cdr3_nt: TGCAGCGTTGGTGGGAGCGGGGGGCGGGATGAGCAGTTCTTC
cdr3_aa: CSVGGSGGRDEQFF

v_call: TRBV30
j_call: TRBJ2-7
clone_size: -
d_call: TRBD1
cdr3_length: 13
cdr3_nt: TGTGCCTGGAGTAAGGACAGGGTTCGGGAGCAGTACTTC
cdr3_aa: CAWSKDRVREQYF

v_call: TRBV6-5
j_call: TRBJ1-5
clone_size: -
d_call: -
cdr3_length: 15
cdr3_nt: TGTGCCAGCAGTCCGCGAACAGGGTCCAATCAGCCCCAGCATTTT
cdr3_aa: CASSPRTGSNQPQHF

v_call: TRBV19
j_call: TRBJ1-2
clone_size: few
d_call: TRBD1
cdr3_length: 14
cdr3_nt: TGTGCCAGTAGTATCCCAGGGGGCGGGCTCGGCTACACCTTC
cdr3_aa: CASSIPGGGLGYTF

v_call: TRBV28
j_call: TRBJ2-1
clone_size: -
d_call: TRBD1
cdr3_length: 15
cdr3_nt: TGTGCCAGCAGCACCCCGGGACAGGGTGATAATGAGCAGTTCTTC
cdr3_aa: CASSTPGQGDNEQFF

v_call: TRBV14
j_call: TRBJ2-7
clone_size: -
d_call: -
cdr3_length: 14
cdr3_nt: TGTGCCAGCAGCCAAGCCCGACAGTCCTACGAGCAGTACTTC
cdr3_aa: CASSQARQSYEQYF

v_call: TRBV10-3
j_call: TRBJ1-5
clone_size: -
d_call: TRBD1
cdr3_length: 15
cdr3_nt: TGTGCCATCAGTGGGGGGACAGGTAACAATCAGCCCCAGCATTTT
cdr3_aa: CAISGGTGNNQPQHF

v_call: TRBV29-1
j_call: TRBJ1-1
clone_size: once
d_call: TRBD1
cdr3_length: 13
cdr3_nt: TGCAGCGTCGGGACAGGGGGCACGACTGAAGCTTTCTTT
cdr3_aa: CSVGTGGTTEAFF

v_call: TRBV7-6
j_call: TRBJ2-2
clone_size: -
d_call: -
cdr3_length: 15
cdr3_nt: TGTGCCAGCGGAGGGCGGGGGACAAATACCGGGGAGCTGTTTTTT
cdr3_aa: CASGGRGTNTGELFF

v_call: TRBV9
j_call: TRBJ2-3
clone_size: -
d_call: -
cdr3_length: 13
cdr3_nt: TGTGCCAGCAGCGTGGCAGGGAAAGATACGCAGTATTTT
cdr3_aa: CASSVAGKDTQYF

v_call: TRBV6-5
j_call: TRBJ1-6
clone_size: -
d_call: TRBD1
cdr3_length: 14
cdr3_nt: TGTGCCAGCAAAGCGACAGGGCTACATTCACCCCTCCACTTT
cdr3_aa: CASKATGLHSPLHF

v_call: TRBV7-6
j_call: TRBJ2-2
clone_size: -
d_call: TRBD1
cdr3_length: 13
cdr3_nt: TGTGCCAGCAGCCGACAGGGAGCCGGGGAGCTGTTTTTT
cdr3_aa: CASSRQGAGELFF

v_call: TRBV6-5
j_call: TRBJ1-4
clone_size: -
d_call: -
cdr3_length: 14
cdr3_nt: TGTGCCAGCAGCCTTGGGGGGGAAAGGGAAAAACTGTTTTTT
cdr3_aa: CASSLGGEREKLFF

v_call: TRBV30
j_call: TRBJ1-4
clone_size: -
d_call: TRBD1
cdr3_length: 14
cdr3_nt: TGTGCCTGGAGCCCGGGACAGGGGAGAGAAAAACTGTTTTTT
cdr3_aa: CAWSPGQGREKLFF

v_call: TRBV19
j_call: TRBJ1-5
clone_size: -
d_call: -
cdr3_length: 18
cdr3_nt: TGTGCCAGTAGTATGGCGATTAATAGCCGGGGGGTCGGTCAGCCCCAGCATTTT
cdr3_aa: CASSMAINSRGVGQPQHF

v_call: TRBV27
j_call: TRBJ2-3
clone_size: few
d_call: -
cdr3_length: 17
cdr3_nt: TGTGCCAGCAGTTTAGGGACGTCTGGGCTAGCGATCTATACGCAGTATTTT
cdr3_aa: CASSLGTSGLAIYTQYF

v_call: TRBV18
j_call: TRBJ1-1
clone_size: -
d_call: -
cdr3_length: 14
cdr3_nt: TGTGCCAGCTTTCTTAACACAGCCAACACTGAAGCTTTCTTT
cdr3_aa: CASFLNTANTEAFF

v_call: TRBV2
j_call: TRBJ1-1
clone_size: -
d_call: TRBD1
cdr3_length: 14
cdr3_nt: TGTGCCAGCGGCAGACAGGGGAGGGGAACTGAAGCTTTCTTT
cdr3_aa: CASGRQGRGTEAFF

v_call: TRBV6-6
j_call: TRBJ2-6
clone_size: -
d_call: -
cdr3_length: 15
cdr3_nt: TGTGCCAGCAGCCTAACGAACTCTGGGGCCAACGTCCTGACTTTC
cdr3_aa: CASSLTNSGANVLTF

v_call: TRBV21-1
j_call: TRBJ2-3
clone_size: few
d_call: -
cdr3_length: 17
cdr3_nt: TGTGCCAGCAGCTCACAGGGTCCAGCGGGGGACACAGATACGCAGTATTTT
cdr3_aa: CASSSQGPAGDTDTQYF

v_call: TRBV2
j_call: TRBJ2-1
clone_size: -
d_call: -
cdr3_length: 13
cdr3_nt: TGTGCCAGCAGTCTTCGCGGGGACAATGAGCAGTTCTTC
cdr3_aa: CASSLRGDNEQFF

v_call: TRBV6-5
j_call: TRBJ1-2
clone_size: once
d_call: -
cdr3_length: 14
cdr3_nt: TGTGCCAGCAGCCCCAGGGGACCCAACTATGGCTACACCTTC
cdr3_aa: CASSPRGPNYGYTF

v_call: TRBV5-1
j_call: TRBJ1-6
clone_size: -
d_call: -
cdr3_length: 17
cdr3_nt: TGCGCCAGCAGCTTGGACAGGCCGAGCTCCTATAATTCACCCCTCCACTTT
cdr3_aa: CASSLDRPSSYNSPLHF

v_call: TRBV27
j_call: TRBJ1-5
clone_size: -
d_call: -
cdr3_length: 16
cdr3_nt: TGTGCCAGCAGTTCCGAGGCAGGGTACGGCAATCAGCCCCAGCATTTT
cdr3_aa: CASSSEAGYGNQPQHF

v_call: TRBV5-1
j_call: TRBJ2-3
clone_size: -
d_call: TRBD2
cdr3_length: 17
cdr3_nt: TGCGCCAGCAGCTTGGTCTGGCGGGGGGTCCCCACAGATACGCAGTATTTT
cdr3_aa: CASSLVWRGVPTDTQYF